The present T cell receptor beta chain was sequenced within a study of cytomegalovirus exposure and HLA in healthy donors. Study-wide findings and caveats: What a later analysis reportedly showed was that an Asian-associated ancestry cluster had fewer N-insertions than the roughly 670-donor mean.

On this clone: As yet, its antigen is unknown.

The PCR was carried out with 60 Vbeta primers and 13 Jbeta primers. In the source study's methods: A later analysis tallied about 80 million unique TCR beta chains, roughly 11 million of them shared. Measured with immunoSEQ multiplex PCR; TCRdb has only the in-frame clones, and not every one. From that table come the V and J calls and clone size; the DNA was used to work out D and trimming. This listing includes about 110,000 clones. The germline V and J ends were trimmed by 0 bases and 8 bases, with 13 bases remaining between them. CDR1 and CDR2 from the germline V gene are MNHNS and SASEGT. The length of the CDR3 is 14 residues.

The sequenced sample consisted of PBMCs. This TCR was recovered from a man under 40 in good health and CMV-seronegative. The gene calls are TRBV6-1 and TRBJ1-2; D gene unclear. CDR3 bases: TGTGCCAGCAGTGAAGCGCTTCAGGATCGAGGCTACACCTTC. This translates into CASSEALQDRGYTF.